In its sample, the clone carrying this T cell receptor beta chain was seen a few times. As yet, its antigen is unknown. The entry originates in a study of cytomegalovirus exposure and HLA in healthy donors. General observations from the study: Productive rates of about 87% or about 30% were seen for most TCR beta V segments in an earlier analysis. In a later analysis, TCR beta V- and J-gene trimming showed a link to a missense DCLRE1C variant. Some V segments, including TRBV6-2 and TRBV6-3, were excluded as indistinguishable. Most TCR sequences proved rare, with some public TCRs found in many donors.

Primers for the PCR totalled 60 Vbeta and 13 Jbeta. Sequencing was performed with immunoSEQ multiplex PCR; in TCRdb, only in-frame clones are kept and a portion is missing. The sample yields 130,000 or so clones, about 8.5% seen once. Germline V gene data show CDR1 as ENHRY and CDR2 as SYGVKD. This CDR3 is 18 amino acids long. V shed 3 bases, J shed 2 bases, and the junction held 9 bases outside the gene matches. This chain links TRBV10-3 with TRBJ2-5; TRBD2 agrees at 13 bases. The specimen was PBMCs. This receptor was obtained from a man aged 40-49 years in good health and CMV-seronegative. The CDR3 spells CAISETGTSGDRQETQYF. CDR3 nucleotides: TGTGCCATCAGTGAAACCGGGACTAGCGGGGACAGACAAGAGACCCAGTACTTC.